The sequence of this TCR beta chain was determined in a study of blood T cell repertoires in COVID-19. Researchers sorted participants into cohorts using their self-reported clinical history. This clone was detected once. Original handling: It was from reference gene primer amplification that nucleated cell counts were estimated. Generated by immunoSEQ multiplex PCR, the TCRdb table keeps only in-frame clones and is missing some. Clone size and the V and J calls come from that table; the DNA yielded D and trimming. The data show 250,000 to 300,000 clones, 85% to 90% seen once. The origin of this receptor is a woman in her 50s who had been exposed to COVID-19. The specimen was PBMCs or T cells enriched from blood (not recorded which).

The CDR3 sequence: CASSVGSGGLASTDTQYF. The CDR3 nucleotides are TGTGCCAGCAGCGTGGGTAGCGGGGGCCTAGCTAGCACAGATACGCAGTATTTT. The V and J genes are TRBV9 and TRBJ2-3, with 9 nucleotides matching TRBD2. The V gene end was trimmed by 2 bases and the J gene end by 0 bases; junction bases not matched to a gene: 10. The CDR3 is 18 residues long. Germline V CDR1 and CDR2: SGDLS, YYNGEE.